The 2 T cell receptor beta chains listed next were all sequenced from one sample in a study of early T cells in non-severe SARS-CoV-2 infection. TCRdb used MiXCR to reprocess the 5' RACE reads, holding one entry per CDR3 protein. The sample contains 65,000 to 80,000 distinct CDR3 sequences, about 10% of which appear only once. Material for sequencing was whole blood. The receptors shown here come from an adult who was a healthcare worker with PCR-confirmed SARS-CoV-2 infection or an uninfected control (not recorded which).

This clonotype was seen ten or more times. The genes are TRBV11-2 and TRBJ1-6; D remains unclear. Germline CDR1 is SGHAT and CDR2 is FQNNGV. The CDR3 spans 14 residues. The ends were cut back, 1 base at V and 9 bases at J, with 10 bases in the middle. The CDR3 protein is CASSLVPPTSPLHF. CDR3 bases: TGTGCCAGCAGCTTAGTCCCCCCGACTTCACCCCTCCACTTT.

A few counts support this clonotype. The CDR3 sequence is CASSQDPGTYEQYF. The CDR3 nucleotides read TGCGCCAGCAGCCAAGATCCAGGGACCTACGAGCAGTACTTC. The genes are TRBV4-1 and TRBJ2-7; D is perhaps TRBD1 (5 bases). Trimming removed 0 bases from V and 2 bases from J, with 8 bases in between. CDR3 length equals 14 residues. The V gene's germline CDR1 is MGHRA and CDR2 YSYEKL.